Described below is a single T cell receptor (beta chain) sequence and its context. This entry comes from a study of Ad26.COV2.S vaccination and SARS-CoV-2 variants. This CDR3 has 14 amino acids. With 4 bases removed from V and 6 bases from J, the gap between germline ends came to 13 bases. Germline V gives CDR1 MGHRA, CDR2 YSYEKL. Only in-frame clones appear in the TCRdb table, and some are missing; sequencing was by immunoSEQ multiplex PCR. The data show around 320,000 clones, around 81% seen once. Noted treatment: approximately 18 received Ad26.COV2.S at low or high dose, single or two shots; five or six received placebo; per-sample allocation not given. Sampling occurred on day 63 after the first vaccine or placebo injection.

The rearrangement uses TRBV4-1 and TRBJ2-1; the D is unclear. The sample in question was peripheral blood, obtained in a trial of Ad26.COV2.S vaccine versus placebo. The TCR originated in a person between 18 and 65 years old who received the Ad26.COV2.S COVID-19 vaccine or a placebo. CDR3 amino acids: CASSLLRWANEQFF. The CDR3, as DNA: TGCGCCAGCAGCCTCCTTCGGTGGGCCAATGAGCAGTTCTTC.